This T cell receptor (beta chain) came from a study of shared clonotypes between healthy human individuals. Germline V gives CDR1 SGHRS, CDR2 YFSETQ. V was clipped by 3 bases and J by 1 base, with 13 bases between them. The length of the CDR3 is 15 residues. This clone was observed a few times. Repertoires were generated with immunoSEQ multiplex PCR, while TCRdb's copy carries only in-frame clones and drops some. Here the sample spans roughly 2 million clones, 95% being singletons. This chain links TRBV5-1 with TRBJ1-1, with TRBD1 as a possible D gene (6 bases). This clonotype was obtained from a man in his late teens or twenties in good health. The source material was naive CD4+ T cells sorted from blood. The subset denotes: CD45RA+ positively selected. The CDR3 sequence: CASSSTGRENTEAFF. The CDR3 nucleotides read TGCGCCAGCAGCTCCACAGGGCGAGAGAACACTGAAGCTTTCTTT.